Shown below are 22 T cell receptor beta chains from a single sample sequenced in a study of shared clonotypes between healthy human individuals. Sequenced by immunoSEQ multiplex PCR; TCRdb stores in-frame clones only, minus some. The table shows fewer than 600,000 clones, with 60% to 80% occurring only once. The sequenced material came from PBMCs. Every receptor here comes from a woman between 40 and 50 years old in good health. Some clones in this sample may be carry-over from other donors' samples.

The chain combines TRBV7-3 with TRBJ2-2; 8 bases fit TRBD2. CDR3 size: 14 residues. The ends lost 5 bases at V and 7 bases at J; junction bases unmatched: 6. Germline CDR1 is SGHTA and CDR2 is FQGTGA. CDR3 loop: CASSPGLANGELFF. In DNA form, the CDR3 reads TGTGCCAGCAGCCCCGGACTAGCCAACGGGGAGCTGTTTTTT.

This clone was seen a single time. The chain couples TRBV7-9 to TRBJ2-3; 14 nucleotides align to TRBD2. The germline CDR1 and CDR2 sequences are SEHNR and FQNEAQ (reference sequence). This CDR3 is 19 amino acids long. The ends lost 5 bases at V and 2 bases at J; junction bases unmatched: 12. This CDR3 is CASSPGTSGSGLYTDTQYF. The CDR3 region has the DNA TGTGCCAGCAGCCCGGGGACTAGCGGGAGTGGGCTTTACACAGATACGCAGTATTTT.

This clone was recorded only once. The gene calls are TRBV27 and TRBJ2-5; TRBD2 agrees at 10 bases. The assigned J gene may be wrong: the sequence end matches TRBJ2-7 better. The germline V gene encodes CDR1 MNHEY and CDR2 SMNVEV (reference sequence). This CDR3 is built from 15 residues. The CDR3 DNA follows: TGTGCCAGCAGTTTAGGCCTAGCGGGAGCCCACGAGCAGTACTTC. Protein sequence: CASSLGLAGAHEQYF.

This clone was recorded at least ten times. An end of the junction differs from the germline gene, which may be a read error. Other DNA sequences from this sample encode an identical CDR3 as well. The rearrangement uses TRBV27 and TRBJ2-1; 9 nucleotides align to TRBD2. Germline V lookup: CDR1 MNHEY, CDR2 SMNVEV (reference sequence). This CDR3 is built from 12 residues. DNA of the CDR3: TGTGCCAGCAGGTATAGCGGGGGATTTCTCCTCTTC. Translating it yields CASRYSGGFLLF.

J is TRBJ2-7 and V is TRBV5-1, with 8 bases identical to TRBD1. Germline lookup yields CDR1 SGHRS and CDR2 YFSETQ. The CDR3 contains 17 residues. Unmatched junction bases numbered 12, after V lost 3 bases and J lost 1 base. The CDR3 spells CASSSPPGTGVSYEQYF. Here the CDR3 DNA reads TGCGCCAGCAGCTCCCCCCCCGGGACAGGTGTATCCTACGAGCAGTACTTC.

The chain carries TRBV28 and TRBJ2-2, with 7 positions matching TRBD1. CDR1 is MDHEN and CDR2 is SYDVKM in the germline V gene. The CDR3 sequence is 16 residues long. V gave up 7 bases and J gave up 6 bases; unmatched junction bases: 14. This chain's CDR3 is CASTRGGIRPAGELFF. The CDR3 DNA reads TGTGCCAGCACCAGAGGGGGCATAAGACCGGCCGGGGAGCTGTTTTTT. Looking up the rest from reference TRBV28 and TRBJ2-2 gives the full variable domain: DVKVTQSSRYLVKRTGEKVFLECVQDMDHENMFWYRQDPGLGLRLIYFSYDVKMKEKGDIPEGYSVSREKKERFSLILESASTNQTSMYLCASTRGGIRPAGELFFGEGSRLTVL.

The rearrangement links TRBV5-1 to TRBJ2-1; D may correspond to TRBD1 or TRBD2 (5 bases each). The length of the CDR3 is 15 residues. The germline V and J ends were trimmed by 0 bases and 6 bases, with 13 bases remaining between them. Germline assignment: CDR1 SGHRS and CDR2 YFSETQ. CDR3 sequence: CASSLDGGLANEQFF. The CDR3, as DNA: TGCGCCAGCAGCTTGGATGGGGGTCTGGCCAATGAGCAGTTCTTC.

In its sample, this clone was seen many times. V and J are TRBV13 and TRBJ2-7; D not resolved. Per the germline V gene, CDR1 is PRHDT and CDR2 is FYEKMQ (reference sequence). V was cut by 2 bases and J by 1 base, with 3 bases left in between. The CDR3 runs to 12 residues. DNA of the CDR3: TGTGCCAGCAGCTTATGGTCCTACGAGCAGTACTTC. It is translated as CASSLWSYEQYF.

CDR3 region: CASSPGAVYQPQHF. The CDR3 DNA sequence: TGTGCCAGCAGCCCCGGGGCAGTCTATCAGCCCCAGCATTTT. The V and J genes are TRBV27 and TRBJ1-5, with D perhaps matching TRBD1 (5 bases). This CDR3 is built from 14 residues. V was cut by 6 bases and J by 5 bases, with 14 bases left in between. Germline V gene lookup returns CDR1 MNHEY and CDR2 SMNVEV (reference sequence).

CDR3 nucleotide sequence: TGTGCCAGCAGTTCGCCCGGGACAAGTGAAAAACTGTTTTTT. This encodes CASSSPGTSEKLFF. This rearrangement joins TRBV28 to TRBJ1-4, with D tentatively TRBD1 (6 bases). Trimming cost V 4 bases and J 7 bases, with 13 bases left between them. The CDR3 runs to 14 residues. Looked up from germline, CDR1 is MDHEN and CDR2 is SYDVKM.

This clone was detected ten times or more. The rearrangement links TRBV9 to TRBJ2-3; 9 bases are a match to TRBD2. The CDR3 length is 15 residues. V lost 4 bases and J lost 1; bases outside the gene matches: 4. Germline CDR1 is SGDLS and CDR2 is YYNGEE. CDR3: CASSRSSGGTDTQYF. The CDR3 nucleotides are TGTGCCAGCAGCAGGTCTAGCGGGGGCACAGATACGCAGTATTTT. Full variable domain (remainder filled in from reference TRBV9 and TRBJ2-3): DSGVTQTPKHLITATGQRVTLRCSPRSGDLSVYWYQQSLDQGLQFLIQYYNGEERAKGNILERFSAQQFPDLHSELNLSSLELGDSALYFCASSRSSGGTDTQYFGPGTRLTVL.

This clone has a single count. The chain joins TRBV28 to TRBJ2-1; D not resolved. The V gene's germline CDR1 is MDHEN and CDR2 SYDVKM. CDR3 length: 15 amino acids. V was pared by 3 bases and J by 2 bases, with 11 bases between. CDR3 nucleotides: TGTGCCAGCAGTTTGCGTGGGCCGACCTACAATGAGCAGTTCTTC. Protein sequence: CASSLRGPTYNEQFF. Based on the CDR3 plus reference TRBV28 and TRBJ2-1, the full variable domain is DVKVTQSSRYLVKRTGEKVFLECVQDMDHENMFWYRQDPGLGLRLIYFSYDVKMKEKGDIPEGYSVSREKKERFSLILESASTNQTSMYLCASSLRGPTYNEQFFGPGTRLTVL.

The V gene is TRBV6-1, the J gene TRBJ2-7, with 9 bases lining up with TRBD2. The V gene end was trimmed by 4 bases and the J gene end by 2 bases; junction bases not matched to a gene: 3. The CDR3 has 14 residues. Germline CDR1 reads MNHNS; CDR2 reads SASEGT. The CDR3 is CASSGLAGPYEQYF. The CDR3 DNA reads as TGTGCCAGCAGTGGGCTAGCGGGACCCTACGAGCAGTACTTC.

The chain joins TRBV7-3 to TRBJ2-3; TRBD2 agrees at 12 bases. The V and J ends lost 1 base and 6 bases, in that order; junction bases with no gene match: 8. Germline V lookup: CDR1 SGHTA, CDR2 FQGTGA. The CDR3 sequence is 17 residues long. The CDR3 DNA is TGTGCCAGCAGCTTAAGAGGTCTAGCGGGAGGGATGGATACGCAGTATTTT. Amino acids: CASSLRGLAGGMDTQYF.

This clone was seen a handful of times. CDR3 region: CAWGNRGGEPQHF. CDR3 nucleotides: TGTGCCTGGGGCAACAGGGGAGGTGAGCCCCAGCATTTT. The V and J genes are TRBV30 and TRBJ1-5, with 7 nucleotides matching TRBD1. The CDR3 is 13 residues long. J lost 8 bases, V lost 5 bases, and 9 bases had no gene match. Germline loops: CDR1 GTSNPN, CDR2 SVGIG (reference sequence).

On this clone: This is likely an artifact of a read error, given a far larger clone one base away. The same CDR3 can be traced to other DNA sequences in this sample. This chain joins TRBV28 and TRBJ1-1; a possible D gene is TRBD1 (6 bases). The length of the CDR3 is 14 residues. Germline V CDR1 and CDR2: MDHEN, SYDVKM. DNA for the CDR3: TGTGCCACCATTGTTGGGGGACATAACACTGAAGCCTTCTTT. It encodes CATIVGGHNTEAFF.

V usage is TRBV19 and J usage is TRBJ2-7, with 11 positions matching TRBD2. The CDR3 has 18 residues. V shed 3 bases, J shed 2 bases, and the junction held 12 bases outside the gene matches. Germline V CDR1 and CDR2: LNHDA, SQIVND (reference sequence). The CDR3 DNA reads as TGTGCCAGTAGTATGGTGCATAGCGGGAGGGCCAGGGCCTACGAGCAGTACTTC. Translation gives CASSMVHSGRARAYEQYF.

The gene calls are TRBV4-2 and TRBJ2-3, with 8 bases fitting TRBD2. The CDR3 is 17 amino acids. With 3 bases clipped from V and 3 bases from J, the junction kept 11 bases outside the gene matches. Germline values: CDR1 LGHNA, CDR2 YNFKEQ. This chain's CDR3 is CASSHPWASGQTDTQYF. The CDR3 nucleotides read TGTGCCAGCAGCCATCCTTGGGCTAGCGGGCAGACAGATACGCAGTATTTT.

The chain combines TRBV2 with TRBJ2-7; D remains unclear. Per the germline V gene, CDR1 is SNHLY and CDR2 is FYNNEI. There are 12 residues in the CDR3. The V and J ends lost 6 bases and 0 bases respectively, with 6 bases between them. The CDR3 reads CASRSSSYEQYF. Here the CDR3 DNA reads TGTGCCAGCAGATCAAGCTCCTACGAGCAGTACTTC.

The chain carries TRBV15 and TRBJ2-1, with D maybe TRBD1 (5 bases). Germline V gene lookup returns CDR1 LNHNV and CDR2 YYDKDF (reference sequence). The ends were cut back, 5 bases at V and 9 bases at J, with 14 bases in the middle. The CDR3 spans 13 residues. The CDR3 DNA follows: TGTGCCACCAGCGGCAGGGAATATCTTGAGCAGTTCTTC. Protein product: CATSGREYLEQFF.

J is TRBJ2-3 and V is TRBV28; 8 bases map to TRBD2. Germline CDR1 MDHEN, CDR2 SYDVKM. V was clipped by 6 bases and J by 1 base; unmatched bases: 9. The CDR3 has 16 amino acids. CDR3 nucleotide sequence: TGTGCCAGCAGGCCCTCGGGGCGGGAGGGCACAGATACGCAGTATTTT. This codes for CASRPSGREGTDTQYF. The whole variable domain, filled in from reference TRBV28 and TRBJ2-3, reads DVKVTQSSRYLVKRTGEKVFLECVQDMDHENMFWYRQDPGLGLRLIYFSYDVKMKEKGDIPEGYSVSREKKERFSLILESASTNQTSMYLCASRPSGREGTDTQYFGPGTRLTVL.

V usage is TRBV18 and J usage is TRBJ2-5; a weak D match, TRBD2 (5 bases). The V end lost 0 bases, the J end lost 1 base, and 15 bases lay between the germline ends. The CDR3 has 17 residues. CDR1 is KGHSH, CDR2 LQKENI, per germline. CDR3 in DNA: TGTGCCAGCTCACCACCTAGGACTGGGAATATCCAAGAGACCCAGTACTTC. Its protein product is CASSPPRTGNIQETQYF.